Each of the 9 T cell receptor beta chains below was sequenced from the same sample in a study of CXCR3-negative and CXCR3-positive naive CD8 T cells. Whole-study findings and limits: The study found more hydrophobic TRB CDR3s in CXCR3-positive naive cells than in CXCR3-negative naive cells.

Antigens for these TCRs are unknown. UMI-tagged TRB cDNA libraries were built via 5' RACE. TCRdb reprocessed the 5' RACE reads and reports one entry per CDR3 protein, with no DNA. The sample includes 60,000 to 70,000 distinct CDR3 sequences. Input material: naive CXCR3+ CD8+ T cells from blood. Subset of the sample: CD45RO-CCR7+CD27+CD95- naive CD8+ T cells expressing CXCR3 (TNR3+). The source of these receptors is a human donor in good health. Some clones in this sample may be carry-over from other donors' samples.

The CDR3 is CASSWGGAYEQYF. The gene calls are TRBV7-9 and TRBJ2-7; TCRdb reports TRBD1, a call that lacks DNA to check it against. The CDR3 totals 13 residues. Germline V gives CDR1 SEHNR, CDR2 FQNEAQ (reference sequence).

The chain employs TRBV23-1 and TRBJ2-7; TCRdb proposes TRBD1, but this gene call is untestable without DNA. TRBV23-1 is an open reading frame whose function is uncertain. The CDR3 loop spans 18 amino acids. CDR3 region: CASRFIWTGDSLHYEQYF.

The gene calls are TRBV12-3 or TRBV12-4 and TRBJ2-1; TCRdb names TRBD2, which stays unverified in the absence of DNA. The CDR3 runs 15 residues. The CDR3 here is CASSFGGGNYNEQFF.

This rearrangement joins TRBV7-2 to TRBJ2-5; TCRdb indicates TRBD1, and absent DNA this call remains unverified. CDR3 length: 15 residues. The germline V gene encodes CDR1 SGHTA and CDR2 FQGNSA. CDR3 loop: CASSPEVGAGETQYF.

This sequence joins TRBV10-3 and TRBJ2-5; no DNA is available, so the TRBD2 call from TCRdb remains unchecked. CDR1 is ENHRY, CDR2 SYGVKD, per germline. There are 16 residues in the CDR3. CDR3 amino acids: CAISGGLAGKDETQYF.

The CDR3 reads CASSLHFQGTGANVLTF. The genes are TRBV11-3 and TRBJ2-6; TCRdb names TRBD1, which stays unverified in the absence of DNA. This CDR3 is 17 amino acids long. Germline V gene sequence: CDR1 SGHNT, CDR2 YENEEA. Supplemented by reference TRBV11-3 and TRBJ2-6, the full variable domain reads EAGVVQSPRYKIIEKKQPVAFWCNPISGHNTLYWYLQNLGQGPELLIRYENEEAVDDSQLPKDRFSAERLKGVDSTLKIQPAELGDSAVYLCASSLHFQGTGANVLTFGAGSRLTVL.

The V gene is TRBV6-6, the J gene TRBJ2-5; TCRdb proposes TRBD2, but this gene call is untestable without DNA. The CDR3 spans 15 residues. Germline V gene sequence: CDR1 MNHNY, CDR2 SVGAGI (reference sequence). This CDR3 reads CASSYIAGGPETQYF.

Here the CDR3 reads CASSVGYEQFF. The rearrangement joins TRBV25-1 to TRBJ2-1. CDR1 and CDR2 from the germline V gene are MGHDK and SYGVNS. The CDR3 has 11 residues.

J is TRBJ2-5 and V is TRBV7-9; TCRdb outputs TRBD1, but without DNA this stays unchecked. The CDR3 contains 16 residues. In germline, CDR1 is SEHNR, CDR2 FQNEAQ (reference sequence). CDR3 sequence: CASSVSGGRIQETQYF.